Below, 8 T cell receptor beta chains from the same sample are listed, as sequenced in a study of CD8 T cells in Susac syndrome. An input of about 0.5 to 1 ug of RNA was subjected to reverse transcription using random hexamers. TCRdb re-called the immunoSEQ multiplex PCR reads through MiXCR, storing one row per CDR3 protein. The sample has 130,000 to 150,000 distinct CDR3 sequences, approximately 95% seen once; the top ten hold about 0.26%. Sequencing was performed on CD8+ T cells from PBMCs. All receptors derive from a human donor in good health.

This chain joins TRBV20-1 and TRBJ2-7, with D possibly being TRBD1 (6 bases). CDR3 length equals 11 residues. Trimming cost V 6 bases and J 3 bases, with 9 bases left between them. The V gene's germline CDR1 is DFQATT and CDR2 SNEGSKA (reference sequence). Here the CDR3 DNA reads TGCAGTGCCCCGGACAGCTACGAGCAGTACTTC. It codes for CSAPDSYEQYF.

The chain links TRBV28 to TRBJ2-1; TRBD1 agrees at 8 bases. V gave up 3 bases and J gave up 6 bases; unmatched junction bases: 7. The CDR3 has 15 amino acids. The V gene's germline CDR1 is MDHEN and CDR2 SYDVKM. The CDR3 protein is CASSFGQGAGNEQFF. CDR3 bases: TGTGCCAGCAGTTTCGGGCAGGGGGCTGGCAATGAGCAGTTCTTC.

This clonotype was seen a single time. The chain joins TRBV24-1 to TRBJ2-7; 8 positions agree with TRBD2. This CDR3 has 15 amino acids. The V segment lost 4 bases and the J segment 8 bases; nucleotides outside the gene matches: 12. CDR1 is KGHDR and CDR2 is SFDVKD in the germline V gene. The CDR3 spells CATSERRGLDDKQYF. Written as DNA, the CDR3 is TGTGCCACCAGTGAGAGAAGGGGACTAGATGATAAGCAGTACTTC.

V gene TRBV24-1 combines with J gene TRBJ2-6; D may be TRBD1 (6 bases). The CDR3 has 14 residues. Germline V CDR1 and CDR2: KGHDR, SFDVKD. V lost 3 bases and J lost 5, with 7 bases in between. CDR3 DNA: TGTGCCACCAGTGATAGGGACAGGGCCAACGTCCTGACTTTC. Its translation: CATSDRDRANVLTF.

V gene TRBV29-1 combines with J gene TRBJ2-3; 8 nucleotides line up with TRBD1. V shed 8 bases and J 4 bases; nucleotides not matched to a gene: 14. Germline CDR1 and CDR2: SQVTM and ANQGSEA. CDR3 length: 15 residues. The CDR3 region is CSIRRAGGKADTQYF. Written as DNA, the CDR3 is TGCAGCATCCGCCGGGCAGGGGGCAAGGCAGATACGCAGTATTTT.

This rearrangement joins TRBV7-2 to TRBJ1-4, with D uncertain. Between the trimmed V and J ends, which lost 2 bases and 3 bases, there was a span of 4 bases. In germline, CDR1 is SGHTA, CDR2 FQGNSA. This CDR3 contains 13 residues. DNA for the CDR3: TGTGCCAGCAGCTTAAACCCTAATGAAAAACTGTTTTTT. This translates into CASSLNPNEKLFF.

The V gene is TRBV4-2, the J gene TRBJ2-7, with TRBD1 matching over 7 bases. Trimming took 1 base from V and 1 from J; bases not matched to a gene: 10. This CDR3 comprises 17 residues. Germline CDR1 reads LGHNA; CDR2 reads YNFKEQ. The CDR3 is CASSQVLSLTGSYEQYF. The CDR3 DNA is TGTGCCAGCAGCCAAGTTCTTTCGCTGACAGGGTCCTACGAGCAGTACTTC.

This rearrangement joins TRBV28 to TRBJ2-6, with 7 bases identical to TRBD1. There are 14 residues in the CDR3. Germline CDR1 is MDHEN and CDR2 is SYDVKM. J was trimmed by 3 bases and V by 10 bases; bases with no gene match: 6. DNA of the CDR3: TGTGCCACCTTTAGGGGGCATGGGGCCAACGTCCTGACTTTC. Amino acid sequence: CATFRGHGANVLTF.